Given below is one TCR beta chain in context. In the study's own analysis: Reference gene primer amplification gave nucleated cell count estimates. TCRdb's table, derived via immunoSEQ multiplex PCR, lists solely in-frame clones and lacks some. Clonal size and the V and J genes are those of that table, whereas D and trimming came from the DNA. The repertoire holds around 34,000 clones, roughly 78% seen once, with 14% in the top ten. The CDR3 consists of 14 residues. Per the germline V gene, CDR1 is SNHLY and CDR2 is FYNNEI. V was pared by 3 bases and J by 2 bases, with 4 bases of the junction left unmatched. This specimen belongs to a study of blood T cell repertoires in COVID-19. Study at large: PBMCs, B-cell-depleted T cells, or T cells were the source of the cDNA or gDNA that made up the material.

The chain is built from TRBV2 and TRBJ2-7; 7 nucleotides line up with TRBD2. The sequence was obtained from a woman in her seventies with acute or convalescent COVID-19. Sequenced sample: peripheral blood. The CDR3: CASSEDGLAYEQYF. DNA for the CDR3: TGTGCCAGCAGTGAGGATGGACTAGCCTACGAGCAGTACTTC.